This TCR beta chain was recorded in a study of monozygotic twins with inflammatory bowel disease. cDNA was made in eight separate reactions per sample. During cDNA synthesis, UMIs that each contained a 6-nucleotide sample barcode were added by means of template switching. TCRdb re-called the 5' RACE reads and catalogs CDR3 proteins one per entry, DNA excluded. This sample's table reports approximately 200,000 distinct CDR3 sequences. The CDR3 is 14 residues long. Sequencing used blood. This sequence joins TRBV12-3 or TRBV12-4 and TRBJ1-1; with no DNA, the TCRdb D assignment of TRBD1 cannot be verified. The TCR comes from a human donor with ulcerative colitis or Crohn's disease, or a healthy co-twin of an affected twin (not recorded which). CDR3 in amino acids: CASTPTGGKTEAFF.